This TCR beta chain was sequenced for a study of blood T cell repertoires in COVID-19. At the level of the study: Sites in the United States, Italy and Spain provided acute and convalescent COVID-19 samples.

This CDR3 spans 19 amino acids. The V gene's germline CDR1 is SGHDN and CDR2 FVKESK. V was pared by 2 bases and J by 5 bases, with 27 bases between. TCRdb's copy holds only in-frame clones and misses some; the assay was immunoSEQ multiplex PCR. This sample has roughly 330,000 clones, with 87% found just once. The receptor was derived from a woman aged 25 to 39 who had recovered from COVID-19. The rearrangement uses TRBV14 and TRBJ2-5; perhaps TRBD2 as D (6 bases). The specimen was PBMCs or T cells enriched from blood (not recorded which). In DNA, the CDR3 is TGTGCCAGCAGCCAAATGGCGGGGAGGCTCCCGCCAGGAGGGGAGACCCAGTACTTC. This gives the protein CASSQMAGRLPPGGETQYF. Supplemented by reference TRBV14 and TRBJ2-5, the full variable domain reads EAGVTQFPSHSVIEKGQTVTLRCDPISGHDNLYWYRRVMGKEIKFLLHFVKESKQDESGMPNNRFLAERTGGTYSTLKVQPAELEDSGVYFCASSQMAGRLPPGGETQYFGPGTRLLVL.